Listed below are T cell receptor beta chains from one sample, sequenced in a study of post-analysis software for immune sequencing data. One entry per CDR3 protein, called by TCRdb with MiXCR from the PCR reads. The repertoire has hundreds of thousands of distinct CDR3 sequences, roughly half of them found once; the top ten carry approximately 4.3%. Sequencing was done on a sample of blood. All receptors come from a girl under 18 with multiple sclerosis. The CDR3 runs from the conserved cysteine through the conserved F or W. A D gene is named only where the DNA matches it firmly. Some rows mark clone size as missing; the rest say once, few, many or name a class of expanded clone.

clone size,J gene,V gene,CDR3 length,D gene,CDR3 DNA,CDR3 protein
NA,TRBJ1-5,TRBV10-3,13,NA,TGTGCCATCAGTGATGTCGTTAATCAGCCCCAGCATTTT,CAISDVVNQPQHF
few,TRBJ2-6,TRBV25-1,13,NA,TGTGCCAGCAGTACGGGTGGTGGCAACGTCCTGACTTTC,CASSTGGGNVLTF
NA,TRBJ2-7,TRBV20-1,15,NA,TGCAGTGCTAGAGATCCGGGGGTCAGGCCCTACGAGCAGTACTTC,CSARDPGVRPYEQYF
few,TRBJ1-2,TRBV7-9,15,NA,TGTGCCAGCAGCTTAGATCCGACACCCACTGTTGGCTACACCTTC,CASSLDPTPTVGYTF
few,TRBJ2-3,TRBV5-1,14,NA,TGCGCCAGCAGCTTGAGGGTTAGCACAGATACGCAGTATTTT,CASSLRVSTDTQYF
few,TRBJ2-7,TRBV9,14,NA,TGTGCCAGCAGCGTATCGTCAGCGGCCCCGGAGCAGTACTTC,CASSVSSAAPEQYF
NA,TRBJ2-3,TRBV7-9,14,NA,TGTGCCAGCTACACCGGAGGGCCCACAGATACGCAGTATTTT,CASYTGGPTDTQYF
NA,TRBJ2-1,TRBV6-2/TRBV6-3,15,NA,TGTGCCAGCACTCGACCTCACCCGATAAGGAATGAGCAGTTCTTC,CASTRPHPIRNEQFF
NA,TRBJ2-5,TRBV20-1,13,TRBD1,TGCAGTGCCCGGACAGGGGTGAGGGAGACCCAGTACTTC,CSARTGVRETQYF
few,TRBJ2-5,TRBV7-2,12,NA,TGTGCCAGCAGCTTAGCGCTCGGGAAGCAGTACTTC,CASSLALGKQYF
NA,TRBJ1-1,TRBV4-1,17,NA,TGCGCCAGCAGCCATGATAGAGGTGGGATGATGAACACTGAAGCTTTCTTT,CASSHDRGGMMNTEAFF
NA,TRBJ1-1,TRBV20-1,14,NA,TGCAGCGCTGCCCGGGACACTCAGAACACTGAAGCTTTCTTT,CSAARDTQNTEAFF
few,TRBJ2-1,TRBV6-5,17,NA,TGTGCCAGCAGTTACTCCCCGGGCGGGGGCGAATACAATGAGCAGTTCTTC,CASSYSPGGGEYNEQFF
NA,TRBJ2-4,TRBV20-1,11,NA,TGCAGCGCTGAATCGGAAAACATTCAGTACTTC,CSAESENIQYF
NA,TRBJ2-1,TRBV6-1,14,TRBD2,TGTGCCGCCAGAGGGACTAGCGCCCACAATGAGCAGTTCTTC,CAARGTSAHNEQFF
few,TRBJ2-7,TRBV6-1,12,NA,TGTGCCAGCAGAGAACACAAGGGCGAGCAGTACTTC,CASREHKGEQYF
NA,TRBJ2-3,TRBV9,15,TRBD2,TGTGCCAGCAGCGCGAGCGGGAGTTCCGCAGATACGCAGTATTTT,CASSASGSSADTQYF
NA,TRBJ2-1,TRBV7-9,13,NA,TGTGCCAGCAGCTTCGCGGGGTTGAATGAGCAGTTCTTC,CASSFAGLNEQFF
NA,TRBJ2-7,TRBV5-1,16,TRBD1,TGCGCCAGCAGCTCAACCCGGGACAGGGGATCGTACGAGCAGTACTTC,CASSSTRDRGSYEQYF